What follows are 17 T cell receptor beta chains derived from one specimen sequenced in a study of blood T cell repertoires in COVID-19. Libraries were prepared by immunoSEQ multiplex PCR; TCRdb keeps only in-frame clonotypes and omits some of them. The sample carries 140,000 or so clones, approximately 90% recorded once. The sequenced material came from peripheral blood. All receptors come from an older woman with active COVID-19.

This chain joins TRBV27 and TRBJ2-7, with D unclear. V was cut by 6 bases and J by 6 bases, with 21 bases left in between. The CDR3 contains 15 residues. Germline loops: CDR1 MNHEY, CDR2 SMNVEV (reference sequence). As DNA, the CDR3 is TGTGCCAGCAGAGACCTGCGGAAAAGTTACGGCGAGCAGTACTTC. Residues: CASRDLRKSYGEQYF.

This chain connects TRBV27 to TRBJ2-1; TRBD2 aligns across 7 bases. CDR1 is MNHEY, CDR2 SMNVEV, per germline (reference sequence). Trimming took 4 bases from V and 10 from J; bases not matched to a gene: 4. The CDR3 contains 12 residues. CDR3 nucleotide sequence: TGTGCCAGCAGTTACGCGGGAGTCGAGCAGTTCTTC. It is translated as CASSYAGVEQFF.

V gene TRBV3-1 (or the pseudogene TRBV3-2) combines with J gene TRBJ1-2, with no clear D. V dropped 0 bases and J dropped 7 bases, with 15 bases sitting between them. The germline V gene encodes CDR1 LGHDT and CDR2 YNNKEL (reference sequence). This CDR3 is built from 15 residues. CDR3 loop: CASSQDLAAGIGYTF. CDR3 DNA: TGTGCCAGCAGCCAAGACCTGGCGGCCGGGATTGGCTACACCTTC.

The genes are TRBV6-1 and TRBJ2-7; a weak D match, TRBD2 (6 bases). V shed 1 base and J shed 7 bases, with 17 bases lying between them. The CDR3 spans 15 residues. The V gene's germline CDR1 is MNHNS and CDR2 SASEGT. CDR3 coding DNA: TGTGCCAGCAGTGAAGGATTTGAGCGGGTACTAGAGCAGTACTTC. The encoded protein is CASSEGFERVLEQYF.

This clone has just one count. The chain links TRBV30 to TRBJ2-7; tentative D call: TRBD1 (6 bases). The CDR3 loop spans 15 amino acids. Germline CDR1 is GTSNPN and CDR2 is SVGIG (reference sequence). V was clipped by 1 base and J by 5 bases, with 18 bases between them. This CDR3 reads CAWSAFLPGQNEQYF. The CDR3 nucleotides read TGTGCCTGGAGTGCCTTTCTCCCGGGACAAAACGAGCAGTACTTC. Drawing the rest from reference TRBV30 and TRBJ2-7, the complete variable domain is SQTIHQWPATLVQPVGSPLSLECTVEGTSNPNLYWYRQAAGRGLQLLFYSVGIGQISSEVPQNLSASRPQDRQFILSSKKLLLSDSGFYLCAWSAFLPGQNEQYFGPGTRLTVT.

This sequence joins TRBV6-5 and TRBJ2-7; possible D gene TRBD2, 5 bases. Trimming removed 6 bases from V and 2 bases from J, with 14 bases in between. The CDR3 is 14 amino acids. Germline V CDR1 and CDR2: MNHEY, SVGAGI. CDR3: CASSLVGGPYEQYF. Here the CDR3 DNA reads TGTGCCAGCAGCCTCGTTGGAGGACCCTACGAGCAGTACTTC.

The CDR3: CASSLGTGGSPQETQYF. CDR3 nucleotide sequence: TGTGCCAGCAGTTTAGGGACAGGGGGCAGCCCCCAAGAGACCCAGTACTTC. The rearrangement joins TRBV27 to TRBJ2-5; 12 bases are shared with TRBD1. The V gene's germline CDR1 is MNHEY and CDR2 SMNVEV (reference sequence). J was trimmed by 1 base and V by 2 bases; bases with no gene match: 5. This CDR3 comprises 17 residues.

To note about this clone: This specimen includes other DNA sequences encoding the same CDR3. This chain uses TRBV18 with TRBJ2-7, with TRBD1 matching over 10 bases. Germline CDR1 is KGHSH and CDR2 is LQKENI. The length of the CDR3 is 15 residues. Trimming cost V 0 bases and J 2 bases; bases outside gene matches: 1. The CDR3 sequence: CASSPPGTGAYEQYF. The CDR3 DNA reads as TGTGCCAGCTCACCACCCGGGACAGGGGCCTACGAGCAGTACTTC.

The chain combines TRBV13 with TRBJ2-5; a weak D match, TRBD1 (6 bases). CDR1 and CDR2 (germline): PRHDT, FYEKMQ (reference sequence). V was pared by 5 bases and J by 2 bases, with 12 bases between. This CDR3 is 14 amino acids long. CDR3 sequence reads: CASSIWTDQETQYF. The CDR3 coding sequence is TGTGCCAGCAGCATCTGGACAGATCAAGAGACCCAGTACTTC.

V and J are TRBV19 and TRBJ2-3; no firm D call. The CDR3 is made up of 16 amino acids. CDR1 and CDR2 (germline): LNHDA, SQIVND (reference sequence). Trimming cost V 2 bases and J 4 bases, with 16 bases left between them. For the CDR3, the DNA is TGTGCCAGTAGTATAAGGCCGGGTGGCATCGCAGATACGCAGTATTTT. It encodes CASSIRPGGIADTQYF.

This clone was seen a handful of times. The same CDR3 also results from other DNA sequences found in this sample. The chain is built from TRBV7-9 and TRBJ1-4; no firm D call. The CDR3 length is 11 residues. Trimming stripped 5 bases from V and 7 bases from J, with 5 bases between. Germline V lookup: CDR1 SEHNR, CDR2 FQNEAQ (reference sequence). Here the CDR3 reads CASSLREKLFF. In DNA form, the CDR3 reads TGTGCCAGCAGCCTACGTGAAAAACTGTTTTTT.

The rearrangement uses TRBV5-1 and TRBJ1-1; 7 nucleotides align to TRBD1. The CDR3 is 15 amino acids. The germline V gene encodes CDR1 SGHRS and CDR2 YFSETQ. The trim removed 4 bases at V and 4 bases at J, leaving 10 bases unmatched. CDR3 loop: CASSPTGTAATEAFF. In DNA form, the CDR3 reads TGCGCCAGCAGCCCTACAGGGACAGCCGCCACTGAAGCTTTCTTT.

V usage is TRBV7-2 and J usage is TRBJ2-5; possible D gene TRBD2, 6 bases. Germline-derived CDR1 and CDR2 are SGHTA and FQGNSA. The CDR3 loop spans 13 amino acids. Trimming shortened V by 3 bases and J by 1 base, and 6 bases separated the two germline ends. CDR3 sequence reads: CASSFGGQETQYF. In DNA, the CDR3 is TGTGCCAGCAGCTTCGGGGGCCAAGAGACCCAGTACTTC.

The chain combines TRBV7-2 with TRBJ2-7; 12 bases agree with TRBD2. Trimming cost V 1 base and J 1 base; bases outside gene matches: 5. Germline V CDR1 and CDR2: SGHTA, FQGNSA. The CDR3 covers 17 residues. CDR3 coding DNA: TGTGCCAGCAGCTTAGTCGCGACTAGCGGGAGATCCTACGAGCAGTACTTC. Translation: CASSLVATSGRSYEQYF.

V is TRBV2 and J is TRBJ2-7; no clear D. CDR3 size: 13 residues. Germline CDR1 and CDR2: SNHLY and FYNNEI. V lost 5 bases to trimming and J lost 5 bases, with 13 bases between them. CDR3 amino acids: CASSRERPHEQYF. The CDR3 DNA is TGTGCCAGCAGTAGAGAGAGGCCCCACGAGCAGTACTTC.

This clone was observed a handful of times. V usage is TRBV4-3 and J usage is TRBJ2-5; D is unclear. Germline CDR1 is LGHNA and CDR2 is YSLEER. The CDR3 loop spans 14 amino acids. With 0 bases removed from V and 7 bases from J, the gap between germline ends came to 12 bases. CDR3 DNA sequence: TGCGCCAGCAGCCAAGATCAGTCCCCTGGGACCCAGTACTTC. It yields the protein CASSQDQSPGTQYF.

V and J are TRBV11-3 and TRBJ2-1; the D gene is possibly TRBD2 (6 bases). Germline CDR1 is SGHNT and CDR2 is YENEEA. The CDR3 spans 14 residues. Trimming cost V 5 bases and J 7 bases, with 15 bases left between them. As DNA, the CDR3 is TGTGCCAGCAGCCGCCGCGGGGTCCTAAATGAGCAGTTCTTC. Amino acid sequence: CASSRRGVLNEQFF.